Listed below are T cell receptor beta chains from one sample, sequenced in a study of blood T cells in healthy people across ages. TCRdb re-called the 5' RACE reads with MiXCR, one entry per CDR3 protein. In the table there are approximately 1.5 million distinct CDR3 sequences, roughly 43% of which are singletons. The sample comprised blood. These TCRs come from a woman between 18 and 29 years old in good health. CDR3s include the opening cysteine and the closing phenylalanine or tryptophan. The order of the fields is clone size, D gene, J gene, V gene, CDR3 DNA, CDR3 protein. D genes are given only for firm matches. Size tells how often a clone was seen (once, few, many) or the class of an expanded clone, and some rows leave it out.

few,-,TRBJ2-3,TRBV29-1,TGCAGCGTTGCAGGGAGGCGCACAGATACGCCGTATTTT,CSVAGRRTDTPYF
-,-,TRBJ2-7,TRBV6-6,TGTGCCAGCAGTTACTCGGGCAGGGGGGCTCAAACCTACGAGCAGTACTTC,CASSYSGRGAQTYEQYF
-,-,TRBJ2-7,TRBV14,TGTGCCAGCAGCCCCGAAGATTGGCCTACAGTGTACGAGCAGTACTTC,CASSPEDWPTVYEQYF
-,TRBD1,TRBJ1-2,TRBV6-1,TGTGCCAGCTGGGACAGGGGGCCGTTCGGTGGCTACACCTTC,CASWDRGPFGGYTF
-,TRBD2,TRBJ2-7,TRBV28,TGTGCCAGCACACTAGCGGGAGGGGCCTACAATGAGCAGTACTTC,CASTLAGGAYNEQYF
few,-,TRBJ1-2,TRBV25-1,TGTGCCAGCAGTGGAACGAGGGCCAGAGGCTACACCTTC,CASSGTRARGYTF
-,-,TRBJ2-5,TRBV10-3,TGTGCCATCAGTACCCTCCCTGGGGGAGCGCAAGAGACCCAGTACTTC,CAISTLPGGAQETQYF
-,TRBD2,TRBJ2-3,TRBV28,TGTGCCAGCAAGACTAGCGGGGCCACAGATACGCAGTATTTT,CASKTSGATDTQYF
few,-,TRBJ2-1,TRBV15,TGTGCCACCAGCAGAGTAAGCTCTACGGAGCAGTTCTTC,CATSRVSSTEQFF
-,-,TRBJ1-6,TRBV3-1,TGTGCCAGCAGCCGAGACAGCCTCTATAATTCACCCCTCCACTTT,CASSRDSLYNSPLHF
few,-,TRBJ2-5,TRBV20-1,TGCAGTGCTAGAGATGCTCGAGGCCCCGGAGAGACCCAGTACTTC,CSARDARGPGETQYF
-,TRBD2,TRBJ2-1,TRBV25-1,TGTGCCAGCAGTGAACAGGGTGCAGCGGGAGGGCCCCACAATGAGCAGTTCTTC,CASSEQGAAGGPHNEQFF
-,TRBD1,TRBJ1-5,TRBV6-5,TGTGCCAGCAGTTGGGACAGTGGGCAGCCCCAGCATTTT,CASSWDSGQPQHF
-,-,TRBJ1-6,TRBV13,TGTGCCAGCAGGCTCTCAGTACTCAGGGGTAATTCACCCCTCCACTTT,CASRLSVLRGNSPLHF
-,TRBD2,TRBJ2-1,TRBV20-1,TGCAGTGCTAGTCCTAGCGGGGCCACCTACGAGCAGTTCTTC,CSASPSGATYEQFF
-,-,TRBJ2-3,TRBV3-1,TGTGCCAGCAGCCAAGCTGAAAGCGTGGGACCGGAAGGAGATACGCAGTATTTT,CASSQAESVGPEGDTQYF
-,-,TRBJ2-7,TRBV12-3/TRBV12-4,TGTGCCAGCAGTTTAACGGCCCAATTTACCGGGACAACGCACGAGCAGTACTTC,CASSLTAQFTGTTHEQYF
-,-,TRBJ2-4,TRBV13,TGTGCCAGCAGCCTACAGCGGGCCCTAGCCAAAAACATTCAGTACTTC,CASSLQRALAKNIQYF
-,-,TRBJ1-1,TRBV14,TGTGCCAGCAGCCGGCCCCCAGGGGCGAGTACTGAAGCTTTCTTT,CASSRPPGASTEAFF
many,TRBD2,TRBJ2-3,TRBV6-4,TGTGCCAGCAGTGACGACGCTAGCGGCGCCACAGATACGCAGTATTTT,CASSDDASGATDTQYF
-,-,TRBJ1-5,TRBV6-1,TGTGCCAGCAGTGACAGGGCGCTTCAGCCCCAGCATTTT,CASSDRALQPQHF
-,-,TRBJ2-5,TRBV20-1,TGCAGTGCTAGTTCCAGGGCCCAAGAGGCCCAGTACTTC,CSASSRAQEAQYF
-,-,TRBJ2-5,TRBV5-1,TGCGCCAGCAGCATCGCTGCCGCGGGTAACTTCGAGACCCAGTACTTC,CASSIAAAGNFETQYF
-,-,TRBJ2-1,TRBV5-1,TGCGCCAGCAGCGTGGTACTTGGTACGTTCTACAATGAGCAGTTCTTC,CASSVVLGTFYNEQFF
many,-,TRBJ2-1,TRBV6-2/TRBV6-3,TGTGCCAGCAGTTACTCCCATGAGCAGTTCTTC,CASSYSHEQFF
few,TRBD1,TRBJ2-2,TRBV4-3,TGCGCCAGCACCGCGGACAGGGGGCTTGGTAGGGAGCTGTTTTTT,CASTADRGLGRELFF
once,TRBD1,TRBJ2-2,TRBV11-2,TGTGCCAGCAGCTTAGTTCGCGGACAGGGTGCGAACACCGGGGAGCTGTTTTTT,CASSLVRGQGANTGELFF
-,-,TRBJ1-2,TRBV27,TGTGCCTGCAGGACTACTATGGGCAGGGGAGTCTATGGCTACACCTTC,CACRTTMGRGVYGYTF
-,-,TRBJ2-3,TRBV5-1,TGCGCCAGCAGCTTAGGGGGGAGGGCCGTGGATACGCAGTATTTT,CASSLGGRAVDTQYF
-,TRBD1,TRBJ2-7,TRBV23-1,TGCGCCAGCAGTCAATGGGACAGGGGGGGCTACGAGCAGTACTTC,CASSQWDRGGYEQYF
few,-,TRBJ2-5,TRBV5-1,TGCGCCAGCAGTCGACAGGCGGGAGACCAAGAGACCCAGTACTTC,CASSRQAGDQETQYF
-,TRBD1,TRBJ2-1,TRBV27,TGTGCCAGCAGGAGTACTAGGACAGGGTGGAATGAGCAGTTCTTC,CASRSTRTGWNEQFF
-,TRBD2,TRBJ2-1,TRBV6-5,TGTGCCAGCAGTTACCGACCGGGACTAGCGGGAGTTGGAAATGAGCAGTTCTTC,CASSYRPGLAGVGNEQFF
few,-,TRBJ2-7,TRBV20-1,TGCAGTGCCCCCTATAGACCCTACGAGCAGTACTTC,CSAPYRPYEQYF
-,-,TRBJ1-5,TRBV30,TGTGCCTGGAGGGATCAGCCCCAGCATTTT,CAWRDQPQHF
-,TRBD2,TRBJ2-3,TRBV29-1,TGCAGCGTTGAACTAGCGGGGAGCACAGATACGCAGTATTTT,CSVELAGSTDTQYF
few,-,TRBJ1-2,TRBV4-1,TGCGCCAGCAGCCAACCCGGGACTGGACTCTATGGCTACACCTTC,CASSQPGTGLYGYTF
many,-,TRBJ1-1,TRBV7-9,TGTGCCAGCAGCTTAGAGGGCGACACTGAAGCTTTCTTT,CASSLEGDTEAFF
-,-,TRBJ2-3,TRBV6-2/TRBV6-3,TGTGCCAGCAGTTACTCGACGACGGACTACACAGATACGCAGTATTTT,CASSYSTTDYTDTQYF
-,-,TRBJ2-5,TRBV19,TGTGCCAGTAGTATGACCGGGGGGCCAGAGACCCAGTACTTC,CASSMTGGPETQYF
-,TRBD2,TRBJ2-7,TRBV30,TGTGCCTCCACTAGCGGGTGGTCCTACGAGCAGTACTTC,CASTSGWSYEQYF
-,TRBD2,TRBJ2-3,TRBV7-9,TGTGCCAGCCGGCCGGGACTAGCGGGAGGAAGCACAGATACGCAGTATTTT,CASRPGLAGGSTDTQYF
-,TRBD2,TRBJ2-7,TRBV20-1,TGCAGTGCTACCTGGACTAGCGGATTCGAGCAGTACTTC,CSATWTSGFEQYF